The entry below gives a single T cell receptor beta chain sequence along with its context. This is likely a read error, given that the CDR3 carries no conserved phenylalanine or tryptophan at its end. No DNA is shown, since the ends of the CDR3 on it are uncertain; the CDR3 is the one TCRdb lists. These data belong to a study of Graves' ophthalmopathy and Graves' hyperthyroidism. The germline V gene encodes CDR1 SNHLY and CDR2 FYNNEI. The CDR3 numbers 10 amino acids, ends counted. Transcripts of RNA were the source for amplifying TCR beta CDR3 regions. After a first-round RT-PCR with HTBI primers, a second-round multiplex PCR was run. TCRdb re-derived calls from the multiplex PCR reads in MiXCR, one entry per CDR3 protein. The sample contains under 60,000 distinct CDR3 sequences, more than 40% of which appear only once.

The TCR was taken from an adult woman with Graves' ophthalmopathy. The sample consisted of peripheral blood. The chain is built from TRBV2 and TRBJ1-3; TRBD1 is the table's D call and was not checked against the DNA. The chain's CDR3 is CASSPPNRGA.